These 10 T cell receptor beta chains came from one sample sequenced in a study of OX40 agonist ivuxolimab in advanced cancers. Generated by immunoSEQ multiplex PCR, the TCRdb table keeps only in-frame clones and is missing some. The repertoire holds 61,000 or so clones, with approximately 87% as singletons. Sequenced material: CD4+ or CD8+ T cells sorted from blood, taken in a trial of the OX40 agonist ivuxolimab. These receptors all stem from an adult with an advanced solid tumor such as melanoma, head and neck, liver or kidney cancer.

The genes are TRBV5-8 and TRBJ2-1; possible D gene TRBD2, 6 bases. CDR1 and CDR2 from the germline V gene are SGHTS and YDEGEE. V was shortened by 1 base and J by 3 bases, with 11 bases between the two germline ends. The CDR3 spans 15 residues. CDR3 in amino acids: CASSLRGSGYNEQFF. CDR3 nucleotide sequence: TGTGCCAGCAGCTTGCGGGGGTCAGGCTACAATGAGCAGTTCTTC.

In the case of this clone: The junction departs from the called germline gene at one end, perhaps through a read error. This rearrangement joins TRBV7-2 to TRBJ2-5, with 10 bases aligning to TRBD2. With the DNA end fitting TRBJ2-7 better, the J assignment may be wrong. Germline CDR1 and CDR2: SGHTA and FQGNSA. This CDR3 comprises 15 residues. The CDR3 sequence: CASSVAGGNSYEQYF. The CDR3 region has the DNA TGTGCCAGCAGCGTAGCGGGGGGCAACTCCTACGAGCAGTACTTC.

CDR3 amino acids: CASSYYGTSGDNEQFF. Here the CDR3 DNA reads TGTGCCAGCAGTTACTACGGGACTAGCGGAGACAATGAGCAGTTCTTC. The V gene is TRBV6-6, the J gene TRBJ2-1; the match to TRBD2 covers 11 bases. CDR3 length: 16 amino acids. CDR1 MNHNY and CDR2 SVGAGI come from the germline V gene (reference sequence). V trimming: 1 base; J trimming: 5 bases; junction bases outside the gene matches: 4.

V is TRBV4-1 and J is TRBJ2-5, with 9 bases aligning to TRBD2. J was trimmed by 4 bases and V by 1 base; bases with no gene match: 13. This CDR3 is 18 amino acids long. Germline values: CDR1 MGHRA, CDR2 YSYEKL. The CDR3: CASSQVFFPLAGRETQYF. The CDR3 DNA follows: TGCGCCAGCAGCCAAGTCTTTTTCCCACTAGCGGGTCGAGAGACCCAGTACTTC.

The V and J genes are TRBV9 and TRBJ2-3; TRBD2 matches 7 bases. Germline assignment: CDR1 SGDLS and CDR2 YYNGEE. Germline trimming cut 0 bases from V and 5 bases from J; bases unmatched to any gene: 6. CDR3 length: 15 amino acids. The CDR3 bases are TGTGCCAGCAGCGTAGGCCCAGGCGGGGGAGATACGCAGTATTTT. Residues: CASSVGPGGGDTQYF.

This clone was recorded a few times. The chain recombines TRBV10-2 with TRBJ2-7; D gene uncertain. The CDR3 has 15 amino acids. Germline V gene lookup returns CDR1 WSHSY and CDR2 SAAADI. Deletions cut 4 bases from V and 0 bases from J, with 13 bases between. The CDR3 DNA is TGCGCCAGCAGTGGGAACAGAGTTGACTCCTACGAGCAGTACTTC. It specifies CASSGNRVDSYEQYF.

This sequence joins TRBV13 and TRBJ2-3; D is perhaps TRBD1 (5 bases). From germline, CDR1 is PRHDT and CDR2 FYEKMQ (reference sequence). V lost 1 base to trimming and J lost 0 bases, with 11 bases between them. There are 16 residues in the CDR3. The CDR3 DNA follows: TGTGCCAGCAGCTTAGATGGCAGGGCTAGCACAGATACGCAGTATTTT. Amino acid sequence: CASSLDGRASTDTQYF.

This sequence joins TRBV5-5 and TRBJ1-5; D not resolved. Trimming pared 2 bases from V and 2 bases from J, leaving 23 bases between. Looked up from germline, CDR1 is SGHKS and CDR2 is YYEKEE (reference sequence). This CDR3 comprises 19 residues. The CDR3 DNA reads TGTGCCAGCAGCTTAACGGGTCAGGTAGCAACAAGGCGCAATCAGCCCCAGCATTTT. Translating gives CASSLTGQVATRRNQPQHF.

The V gene is TRBV11-2, the J gene TRBJ2-5; 7 positions match TRBD2. The CDR3 covers 17 residues. Trimming removed 0 bases from V and 2 bases from J; junction bases left unmatched: 9. Per the germline V gene, CDR1 is SGHAT and CDR2 is FQNNGV. The CDR3 nucleotides are TGTGCCAGCAGCTTAGATCTCCTAGCGGCGGTACAAGAGACCCAGTACTTC. Its protein is CASSLDLLAAVQETQYF.

Details on this clone: This may arise from a read error, as a much more abundant clone is one base away. V and J are TRBV30 and TRBJ1-5; D is undetermined. The CDR3 is made up of 13 amino acids. V lost 0 bases and J 2 bases, leaving 5 bases between the germline ends. Germline loops: CDR1 GTSNPN, CDR2 SVGIG (reference sequence). CDR3 loop: CAWSVRGNQPQHF. DNA for the CDR3: TGTGCCTGGAGTGTACGGGGCAATCAGCCCCAGCATTTT. The variable domain in full, with the rest retrieved from reference TRBV30 and TRBJ1-5, is SQTIHQWPATLVQPVGSPLSLECTVEGTSNPNLYWYRQAAGRGLQLLFYSVGIGQISSEVPQNLSASRPQDRQFILSSKKLLLSDSGFYLCAWSVRGNQPQHFGDGTRLSIL.